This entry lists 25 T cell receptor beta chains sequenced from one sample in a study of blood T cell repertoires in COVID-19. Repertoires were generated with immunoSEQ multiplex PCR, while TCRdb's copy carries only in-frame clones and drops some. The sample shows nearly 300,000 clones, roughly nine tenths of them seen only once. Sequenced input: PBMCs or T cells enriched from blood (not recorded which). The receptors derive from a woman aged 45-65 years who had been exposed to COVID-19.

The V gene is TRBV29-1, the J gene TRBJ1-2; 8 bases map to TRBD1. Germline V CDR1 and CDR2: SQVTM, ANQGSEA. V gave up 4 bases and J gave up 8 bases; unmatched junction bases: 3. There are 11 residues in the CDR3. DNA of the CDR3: TGCAGCGTTGCAGGGGGCGAAGGCTACACCTTC. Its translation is CSVAGGEGYTF.

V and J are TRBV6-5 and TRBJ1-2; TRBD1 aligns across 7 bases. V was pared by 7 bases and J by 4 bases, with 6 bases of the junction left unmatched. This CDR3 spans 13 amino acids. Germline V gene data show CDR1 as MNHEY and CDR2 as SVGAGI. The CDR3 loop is CASKHQGVYGYTF. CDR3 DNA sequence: TGTGCCAGCAAGCACCAGGGGGTCTATGGCTACACCTTC.

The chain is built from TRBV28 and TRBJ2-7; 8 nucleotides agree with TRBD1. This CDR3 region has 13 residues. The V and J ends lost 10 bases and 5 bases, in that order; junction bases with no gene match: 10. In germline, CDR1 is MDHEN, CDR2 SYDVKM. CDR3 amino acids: CATRTGWLDEQYF. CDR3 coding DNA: TGTGCCACCAGGACAGGGTGGCTTGACGAGCAGTACTTC.

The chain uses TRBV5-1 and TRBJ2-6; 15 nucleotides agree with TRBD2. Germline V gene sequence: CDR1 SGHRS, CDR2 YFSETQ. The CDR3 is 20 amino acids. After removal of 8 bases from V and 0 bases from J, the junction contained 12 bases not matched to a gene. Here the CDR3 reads CASSTGTSGGQGSGANVLTF. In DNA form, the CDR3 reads TGCGCCAGTTCAACCGGGACTAGCGGGGGGCAGGGCTCTGGGGCCAACGTCCTGACTTTC.

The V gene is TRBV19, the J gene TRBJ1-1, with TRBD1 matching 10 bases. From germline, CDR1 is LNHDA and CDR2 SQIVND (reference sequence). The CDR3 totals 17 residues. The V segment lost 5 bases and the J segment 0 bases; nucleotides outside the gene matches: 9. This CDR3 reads CASSLLPGQGMNTEAFF. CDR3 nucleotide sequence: TGTGCCAGTAGTCTACTCCCGGGACAGGGGATGAACACTGAAGCTTTCTTT. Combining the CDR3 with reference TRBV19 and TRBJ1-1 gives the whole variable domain DGGITQSPKYLFRKEGQNVTLSCEQNLNHDAMYWYRQDPGQGLRLIYYSQIVNDFQKGDIAEGYSVSREKKESFPLTVTSAQKNPTAFYLCASSLLPGQGMNTEAFFGQGTRLTVV.

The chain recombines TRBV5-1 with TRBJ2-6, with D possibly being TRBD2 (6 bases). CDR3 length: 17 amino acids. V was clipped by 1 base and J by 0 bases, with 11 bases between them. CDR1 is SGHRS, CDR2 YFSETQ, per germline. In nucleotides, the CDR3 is TGCGCCAGCAGCTTGACGGGACTGGGCTCTGGGGCCAACGTCCTGACTTTC. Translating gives CASSLTGLGSGANVLTF. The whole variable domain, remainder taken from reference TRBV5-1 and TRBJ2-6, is KAGVTQTPRYLIKTRGQQVTLSCSPISGHRSVSWYQQTPGQGLQFLFEYFSETQRNKGNFPGRFSGRQFSNSRSEMNVSTLELGDSALYLCASSLTGLGSGANVLTFGAGSRLTVL.

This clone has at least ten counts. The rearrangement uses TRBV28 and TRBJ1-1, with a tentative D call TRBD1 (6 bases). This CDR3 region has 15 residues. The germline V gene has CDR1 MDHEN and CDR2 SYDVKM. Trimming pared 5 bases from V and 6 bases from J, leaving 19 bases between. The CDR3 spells CASSPPAGEVPEAFF. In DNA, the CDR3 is TGTGCCAGCAGTCCACCGGCAGGGGAAGTCCCTGAAGCTTTCTTT.

For the CDR3, the DNA is TGTGCCAGCAGCAAGGACAGGGGAGCAGAGACCCAGTACTTC. It encodes CASSKDRGAETQYF. The chain uses TRBV4-2 and TRBJ2-5, with 9 bases matching TRBD1. This CDR3 has 14 residues. Germline V lookup: CDR1 LGHNA, CDR2 YNFKEQ. After removal of 5 bases from V and 4 bases from J, the junction contained 5 bases not matched to a gene.

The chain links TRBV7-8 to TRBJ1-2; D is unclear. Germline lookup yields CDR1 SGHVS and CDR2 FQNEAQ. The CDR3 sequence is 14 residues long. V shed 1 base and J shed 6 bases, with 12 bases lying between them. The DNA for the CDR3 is TGTGCCAGCAGCTTAGGACTCTTGAGGGATGGCTACACCTTC. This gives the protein CASSLGLLRDGYTF. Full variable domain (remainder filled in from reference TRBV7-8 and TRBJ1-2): GAGVSQSPRYKVAKRGQDVALRCDPISGHVSLFWYQQALGQGPEFLTYFQNEAQLDKSGLPSDRFFAERPEGSVSTLKIQRTQQEDSAVYLCASSLGLLRDGYTFGSGTRLTVV.

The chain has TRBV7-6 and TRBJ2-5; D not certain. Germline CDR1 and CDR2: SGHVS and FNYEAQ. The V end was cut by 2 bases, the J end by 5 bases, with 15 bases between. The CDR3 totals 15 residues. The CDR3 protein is CASSLWSTPEETQYF. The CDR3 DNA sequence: TGTGCCAGCAGCTTATGGAGCACGCCTGAGGAGACCCAGTACTTC.

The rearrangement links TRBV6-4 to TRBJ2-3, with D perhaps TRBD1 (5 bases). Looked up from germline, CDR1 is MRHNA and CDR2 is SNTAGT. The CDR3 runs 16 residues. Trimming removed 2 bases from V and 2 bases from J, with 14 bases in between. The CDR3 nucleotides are TGTGCCAGCAGTGACGCGGACAAATACTTCACAGATACGCAGTATTTT. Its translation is CASSDADKYFTDTQYF.

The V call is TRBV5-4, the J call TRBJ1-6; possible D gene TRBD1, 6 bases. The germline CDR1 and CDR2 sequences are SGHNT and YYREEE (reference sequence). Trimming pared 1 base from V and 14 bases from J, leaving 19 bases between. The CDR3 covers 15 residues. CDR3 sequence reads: CASSLPGAYGGALHF. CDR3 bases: TGTGCCAGCAGCTTGCCAGGGGCCTACGGGGGGGCCCTCCACTTT.

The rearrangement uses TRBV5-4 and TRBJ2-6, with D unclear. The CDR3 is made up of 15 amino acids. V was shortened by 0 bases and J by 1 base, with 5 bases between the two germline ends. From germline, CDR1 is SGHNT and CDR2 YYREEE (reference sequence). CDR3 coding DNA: TGTGCCAGCAGCTTGGATCAGTCTGGGGCCAACGTCCTGACTTTC. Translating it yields CASSLDQSGANVLTF. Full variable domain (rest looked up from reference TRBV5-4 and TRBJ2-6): ETGVTQSPTHLIKTRGQQVTLRCSSQSGHNTVSWYQQALGQGPQFIFQYYREEENGRGNFPPRFSGLQFPNYSSELNVNALELDDSALYLCASSLDQSGANVLTFGAGSRLTVL.

CDR3 coding DNA: TGTGCCACCGAGAGGGGACAGTTTGGCGAGCAGTACTTC. It encodes CATERGQFGEQYF. V is TRBV6-5 and J is TRBJ2-7, with 7 positions matching TRBD1. V shed 10 bases and J 6 bases; nucleotides not matched to a gene: 12. The CDR3 consists of 13 residues. Germline CDR1 is MNHEY and CDR2 is SVGAGI.

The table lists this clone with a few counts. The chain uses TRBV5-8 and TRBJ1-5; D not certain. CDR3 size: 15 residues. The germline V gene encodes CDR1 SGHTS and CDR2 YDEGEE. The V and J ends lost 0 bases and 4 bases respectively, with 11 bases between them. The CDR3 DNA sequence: TGTGCCAGCAGCTTGGTAGCGGCGCAGAATCAGCCCCAGCATTTT. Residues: CASSLVAAQNQPQHF.

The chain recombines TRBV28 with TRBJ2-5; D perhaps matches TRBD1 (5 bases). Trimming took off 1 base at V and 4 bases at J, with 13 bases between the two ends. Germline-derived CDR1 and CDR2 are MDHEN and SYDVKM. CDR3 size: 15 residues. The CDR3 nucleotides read TGTGCCAGCAGTTTATATCCGGGTAGGGGAGAGACCCAGTACTTC. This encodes CASSLYPGRGETQYF.

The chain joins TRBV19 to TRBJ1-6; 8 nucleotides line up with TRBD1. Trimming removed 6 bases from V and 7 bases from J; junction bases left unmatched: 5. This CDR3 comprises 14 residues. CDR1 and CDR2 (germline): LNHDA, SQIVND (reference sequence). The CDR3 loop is CASRPGQANSPLHF. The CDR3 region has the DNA TGTGCCAGTAGACCGGGACAGGCAAATTCACCCCTCCACTTT.

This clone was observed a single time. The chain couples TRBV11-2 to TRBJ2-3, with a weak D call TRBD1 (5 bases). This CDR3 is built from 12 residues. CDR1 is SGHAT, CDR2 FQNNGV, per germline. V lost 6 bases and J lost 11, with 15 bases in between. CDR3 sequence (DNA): TGTGCCAGCAGTTTGGGGCGAGCCCAGCAGTATTTT. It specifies CASSLGRAQQYF.

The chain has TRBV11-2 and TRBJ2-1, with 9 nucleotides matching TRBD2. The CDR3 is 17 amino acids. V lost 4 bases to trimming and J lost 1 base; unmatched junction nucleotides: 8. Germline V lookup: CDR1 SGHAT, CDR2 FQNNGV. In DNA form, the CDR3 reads TGTGCCAGCAGCTCGGAGCGGGGGGCAATATCCTACAATGAGCAGTTCTTC. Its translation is CASSSERGAISYNEQFF.

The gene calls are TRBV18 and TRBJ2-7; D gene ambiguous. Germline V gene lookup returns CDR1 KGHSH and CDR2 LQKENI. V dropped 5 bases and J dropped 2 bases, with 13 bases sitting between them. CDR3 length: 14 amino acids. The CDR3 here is CASSNQELPYEQYF. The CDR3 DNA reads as TGTGCCAGCTCAAATCAGGAATTACCCTACGAGCAGTACTTC.

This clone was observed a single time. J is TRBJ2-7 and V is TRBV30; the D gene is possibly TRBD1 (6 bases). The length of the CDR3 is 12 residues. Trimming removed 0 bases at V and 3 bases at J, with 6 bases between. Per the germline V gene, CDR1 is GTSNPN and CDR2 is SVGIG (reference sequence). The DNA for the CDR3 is TGTGCCTGGAGTGTAGGGGGCTACGAGCAGTACTTC. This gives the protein CAWSVGGYEQYF.

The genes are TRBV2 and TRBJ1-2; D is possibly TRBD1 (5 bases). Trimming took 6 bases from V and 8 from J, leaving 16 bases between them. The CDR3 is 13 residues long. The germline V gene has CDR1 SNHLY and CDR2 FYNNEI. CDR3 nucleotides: TGTGCCAGCAGGGAGACAGTTTCGATCGGCTACACCTTC. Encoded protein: CASRETVSIGYTF.

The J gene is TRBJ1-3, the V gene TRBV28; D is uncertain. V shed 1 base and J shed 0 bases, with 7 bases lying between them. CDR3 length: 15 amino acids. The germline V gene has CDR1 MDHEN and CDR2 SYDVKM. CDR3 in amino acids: CASSLFGYSGNTIYF. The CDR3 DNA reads TGTGCCAGCAGTTTATTCGGTTACTCTGGAAACACCATATATTTT.

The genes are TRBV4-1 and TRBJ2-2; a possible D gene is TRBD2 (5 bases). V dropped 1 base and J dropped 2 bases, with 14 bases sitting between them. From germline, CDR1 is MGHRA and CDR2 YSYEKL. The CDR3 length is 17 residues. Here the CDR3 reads CASSQGRGMPNTGELFF. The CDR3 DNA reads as TGCGCCAGCAGCCAAGGCCGAGGGATGCCAAACACCGGGGAGCTGTTTTTT.

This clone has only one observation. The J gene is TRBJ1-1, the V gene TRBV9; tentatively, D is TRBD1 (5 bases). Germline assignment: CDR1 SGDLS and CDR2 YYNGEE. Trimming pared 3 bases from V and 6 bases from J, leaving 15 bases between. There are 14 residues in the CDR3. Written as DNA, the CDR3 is TGTGCCAGCAGCGAATCACCAGGGTCGGCTGAAGCTTTCTTT. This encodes CASSESPGSAEAFF. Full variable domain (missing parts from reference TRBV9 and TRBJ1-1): DSGVTQTPKHLITATGQRVTLRCSPRSGDLSVYWYQQSLDQGLQFLIQYYNGEERAKGNILERFSAQQFPDLHSELNLSSLELGDSALYFCASSESPGSAEAFFGQGTRLTVV.